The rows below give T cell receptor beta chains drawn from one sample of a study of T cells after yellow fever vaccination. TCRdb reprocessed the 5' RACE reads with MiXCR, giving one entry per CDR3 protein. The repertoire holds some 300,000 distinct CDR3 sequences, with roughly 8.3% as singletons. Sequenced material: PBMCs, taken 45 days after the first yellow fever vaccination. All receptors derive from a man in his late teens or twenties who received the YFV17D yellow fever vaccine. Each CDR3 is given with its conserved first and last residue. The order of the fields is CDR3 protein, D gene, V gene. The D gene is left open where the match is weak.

CASSAPGVSYEQYF	.	TRBV18
CSASPWDSHGYTF	TRBD1	TRBV20-1
CALERTVGNTIYF	.	TRBV30
CASSYFMDRAGADTQYF	TRBD1	TRBV6-2/TRBV6-3
CASSLQRGRVSSYTF	TRBD1	TRBV7-2
CASSQRGRQNIQYF	.	TRBV3-1
CASSPAGGDHTQETQYF	.	TRBV18
CSANRETDTQYF	.	TRBV20-1
CASSAGWGPEAFF	.	TRBV9
CASRFIGDEQFF	.	TRBV5-1
CASSQGDQGDRGYTF	TRBD1	TRBV4-2
CASGTGNSPLHF	.	TRBV5-1
CASSEIEWGPITDTQYF	.	TRBV2
CASSLVLRTPTDTQYF	.	TRBV7-2
CASSWDGGYSYNEQFF	.	TRBV5-1
CSARDRRSSGNTIYF	.	TRBV20-1
CASSVLAGGQYEQFF	TRBD2	TRBV5-1
CASRFRTRDGYTF	.	TRBV6-1
CASSHGTGGAQPQHF	TRBD1	TRBV3-1
CSVDPGSETQYF	.	TRBV29-1
CASSLVQPDTQYF	.	TRBV5-1
CASSPNPGTGKTAYQETQYF	TRBD1	TRBV19
CATSNWNTEAFF	.	TRBV24-1
CASSFAEIPGQGWNEQFF	TRBD1	TRBV6-2/TRBV6-3
CASSQRGGRFGEQFF	TRBD2	TRBV7-2
CASSSGQGHYGYTF	TRBD1	TRBV5-1
CASSQAGDLADTQYF	TRBD2	TRBV6-1
CASRVGNGVDTEAFF	.	TRBV7-9
CASSLWGLELTDTQYF	.	TRBV5-6
CSARDARYTGELFF	.	TRBV20-1
CASSPMREEQFF	TRBD2	TRBV7-9
CASSLPGGSLGEQFF	.	TRBV12-3/TRBV12-4
CASSENSGGYNEQFF	TRBD2	TRBV6-1
CSARDTGSVKNSPLHF	.	TRBV20-1
CASSPKGSYNSPLHF	.	TRBV27
CSALSGGAYNEQFF	TRBD2	TRBV20-1
CAAGPPDSNQPQHF	.	TRBV10-3
CASSFSGSNEKLFF	.	TRBV7-2
CASSEYMGGMASYNEQFF	TRBD2	TRBV25-1
CSARRGWPLPYNEQFF	.	TRBV20-1